This T cell receptor beta chain was sequenced during a study of T cell responses to AZD1222 COVID-19 vaccine. Germline lookup yields CDR1 SGHRS and CDR2 YFSETQ. The V segment lost 0 bases and the J segment 0 bases; nucleotides outside the gene matches: 10. The CDR3 length is 19 residues. Profiled with immunoSEQ multiplex PCR; TCRdb holds only in-frame clones, not every one. The table shows tens of thousands of clones, with over 80% occurring only once. This clonotype was sampled from an adult in good health. This chain links TRBV5-1 with TRBJ2-4; 9 bases fit TRBD1. The source was peripheral blood, collected on day 0 of AZD1222 vaccination. CDR3 region: CASSLVGTGSDLAKNIQYF. The CDR3 DNA sequence: TGCGCCAGCAGCTTGGTGGGGACAGGGAGTGATCTAGCCAAAAACATTCAGTACTTC.